The 17 T cell receptor beta chains listed next were all sequenced from one sample in a study of T cell repertoires in cytomegalovirus infection. These receptors have no known antigen. TCRdb itself ran the reads through MiXCR, one entry per CDR3 protein. The sample consists of roughly 180,000 distinct CDR3 sequences, 20% to 25% of them appearing once. The specimen comprised CD8+ T cells from cultured PBMCs, sampled from culture after CMV antigen stimulation. These receptor sequences come from a human donor in good health (CMV status not recorded). Some clones in this sample may be carry-over from other donors' samples.

This clonotype has a handful of counts. The chain has TRBV7-8 and TRBJ2-3; D might be TRBD2 (6 bases). From germline, CDR1 is SGHVS and CDR2 FQNEAQ. The CDR3 is 16 amino acids. V lost 3 bases, J lost 1 base, and 14 bases lay in between. CDR3 region: CASSFLGVAGTDTQYF. CDR3 DNA: TGTGCCAGCAGCTTCCTAGGGGTAGCGGGCACAGATACGCAGTATTTT.

The rearrangement links TRBV6-2 or TRBV6-3 to TRBJ1-5, with TRBD1 identical over 10 bases. The CDR3 is 15 amino acids. The germline V gene has CDR1 MNHEY and CDR2 SVGEGT. V lost 4 bases and J lost 7; bases outside the gene matches: 7. This chain's CDR3 is CASSFGDRGGQPQHF. DNA for the CDR3: TGTGCCAGCAGTTTCGGGGACAGGGGCGGGCAGCCCCAGCATTTT.

The genes are TRBV4-3 and TRBJ2-5; D unclear. Germline CDR1 LGHNA, CDR2 YSLEER. Trimming took 0 bases from V and 2 from J, leaving 10 bases between them. The CDR3 totals 15 residues. This CDR3 reads CASSQDGSPQETQYF. CDR3 nucleotide sequence: TGCGCCAGCAGCCAAGATGGGTCCCCTCAAGAGACCCAGTACTTC.

The table lists this clonotype with a few counts. V is TRBV12-3 or TRBV12-4 and J is TRBJ2-7; 8 nucleotides line up with TRBD1. The CDR3 loop spans 15 amino acids. Trimming removed 6 bases from V and 0 bases from J; junction bases left unmatched: 7. In DNA form, the CDR3 reads TGTGCCAGCAGCCAGGGACAGGCGAGCTCCTACGAGCAGTACTTC. This gives the protein CASSQGQASSYEQYF.

V and J are TRBV28 and TRBJ2-7; D is perhaps TRBD1 or TRBD2 (5 bases each). Germline V gene data show CDR1 as MDHEN and CDR2 as SYDVKM. The CDR3 runs to 14 residues. The V end was cut by 7 bases, the J end by 5 bases, with 18 bases between. CDR3 nucleotide sequence: TGTGCCAGCATTCGTTCCGGGACGTTGGACGAGCAGTACTTC. Amino acids: CASIRSGTLDEQYF.

This clonotype showed up just a few times. This sequence joins TRBV7-6 and TRBJ1-1, with unresolved D. The germline V gene has CDR1 SGHVS and CDR2 FNYEAQ. This CDR3 contains 14 residues. Trimming stripped 5 bases from V and 1 base from J, with 11 bases between. This CDR3 is CASSQGQQNTEAFF. Here the CDR3 DNA reads TGTGCCAGCAGCCAAGGCCAGCAGAACACTGAAGCTTTCTTT.

This clonotype was counted between two and nine times. The CDR3 is CASSPQGNREKLFF. In DNA form, the CDR3 reads TGTGCCAGCAGTCCGCAGGGTAACCGAGAAAAACTGTTTTTT. This sequence joins TRBV6-5 and TRBJ1-4, with D possibly matching TRBD1 (5 bases). Germline CDR1 is MNHEY and CDR2 is SVGAGI. CDR3 length: 14 amino acids. Trimming cost V 5 bases and J 8 bases, with 15 bases left between them.

The J gene is TRBJ1-2, the V gene TRBV27; D perhaps matches TRBD1 (6 bases). CDR1 is MNHEY, CDR2 SMNVEV, per germline (reference sequence). CDR3 length: 18 residues. The V gene lost 3 bases and the J gene lost 4 bases, with 24 bases spanning the gap. The CDR3 DNA is TGTGCCAGCAGTTTTGGATCTTCACAGGGCCTGGCGAGCTATGGCTACACCTTC. It is translated as CASSFGSSQGLASYGYTF.

This clonotype has just a few counts. J is TRBJ1-6 and V is TRBV10-3, with 10 bases that match TRBD1. This CDR3 has 16 amino acids. The V and J ends lost 4 bases and 7 bases, in that order; junction bases with no gene match: 7. The germline V gene encodes CDR1 ENHRY and CDR2 SYGVKD. The CDR3 nucleotides read TGTGCCATCAGTGCTCGACAGGGGGCTATGAATTCACCCCTCCACTTT. Residues: CAISARQGAMNSPLHF.

V gene TRBV7-8 combines with J gene TRBJ1-5; D perhaps matches TRBD1 (5 bases). V lost 1 base, J lost 5 bases, and 12 bases lay in between. This CDR3 has 15 residues. The germline CDR1 and CDR2 sequences are SGHVS and FQNEAQ. The CDR3 reads CASSLGGGEHQPQHF. Written as DNA, the CDR3 is TGTGCCAGCAGCTTAGGCGGGGGGGAACATCAGCCCCAGCATTTT.

The genes are TRBV6-2 or TRBV6-3 and TRBJ1-4; D remains ambiguous. The CDR3 length is 17 residues. CDR1 is MNHEY and CDR2 is SVGEGT in the germline V gene. V lost 7 bases and J lost 0, with 18 bases in between. CDR3 region: CASNLNGPTATNEKLFF. The CDR3 DNA reads TGTGCCAGCAATCTAAACGGCCCGACGGCAACTAATGAAAAACTGTTTTTT.

The chain combines TRBV6-2 or TRBV6-3 with TRBJ2-4; D perhaps matches TRBD2 (7 bases). Trimming pared 8 bases from V and 14 bases from J, leaving 25 bases between. Germline V gene lookup returns CDR1 MNHEY and CDR2 SVGEGT. The CDR3 has 14 amino acids. The CDR3 DNA reads TGTGCCAGCTCTACTGCGGGGGCACCCGATATCAAGTACTTC. Translating gives CASSTAGAPDIKYF.

This clonotype was counted between two and nine times. The chain employs TRBV12-3 or TRBV12-4 and TRBJ2-5; 12 bases align to TRBD1. The CDR3 covers 16 residues. The J segment lost 4 bases and the V segment lost 6 bases, leaving 9 bases of the junction unmatched. CDR3 residues: CASSVTGTGGGETQYF. The CDR3 DNA sequence: TGTGCCAGCAGCGTAACCGGGACAGGGGGCGGAGAGACCCAGTACTTC.

The V call is TRBV19, the J call TRBJ2-1, with D perhaps TRBD2 (6 bases). Trimming left V 1 base short and J 0 bases short, with 10 bases between. CDR1 LNHDA and CDR2 SQIVND come from the germline V gene (reference sequence). CDR3 length: 16 residues. CDR3 loop: CASSIVGGSSYNEQFF. CDR3 sequence (DNA): TGTGCCAGTAGTATAGTTGGAGGGAGCTCCTACAATGAGCAGTTCTTC.

This clonotype was seen only a few times. This chain joins TRBV6-8 and TRBJ1-3; D is ambiguous. Germline assignment: CDR1 MNHGY and CDR2 SAAAGT. The germline V and J ends were trimmed by 10 bases and 4 bases, with 20 bases remaining between them. The CDR3 is made up of 15 amino acids. The CDR3 protein is CATIRYGVGGNTIYF. Here the CDR3 DNA reads TGTGCCACCATCCGTTACGGGGTTGGAGGAAACACCATATATTTT.

The V gene is TRBV6-2 or TRBV6-3, the J gene TRBJ1-1; perhaps TRBD1 as D (5 bases). The CDR3 has 12 residues. The V and J ends lost 11 bases and 4 bases respectively, with 14 bases between them. Germline V gene sequence: CDR1 MNHEY, CDR2 SVGEGT. CDR3 protein: CAVALGGTEAFF. The DNA for the CDR3 is TGTGCCGTGGCCCTGGGGGGCACTGAAGCTTTCTTT.

V and J are TRBV7-2 and TRBJ2-7; 8 nucleotides match TRBD1. Per the germline V gene, CDR1 is SGHTA and CDR2 is FQGNSA. The CDR3 is 17 residues long. The V gene end was trimmed by 4 bases and the J gene end by 3 bases; junction bases not matched to a gene: 14. The CDR3 reads CASSSLGPTGGYYEQYF. CDR3 DNA: TGTGCCAGCAGCTCACTAGGACCCACAGGGGGGTACTACGAGCAGTACTTC.